The present T cell receptor (beta chain) was sequenced within a study of blood T cell repertoires in COVID-19. Study as a whole: Collection of acute and convalescent COVID-19 samples took place in the United States, Italy and Spain.

This clone was found a few times. In the original workflow: Amplified reference gene primers provided the basis for estimating nucleated cell counts. The data were produced by immunoSEQ multiplex PCR, yet TCRdb's version contains in-frame clones alone and is incomplete. For V, J and clone size, that table is used; D and trimming come from the DNA. Of about 50,000 clones detected, 86% appear once; the ten largest clones hold roughly 14%. In germline, CDR1 is SGHAT, CDR2 FQNNGV. V shed 2 bases and J 8 bases; nucleotides not matched to a gene: 6. The CDR3 sequence is 15 residues long. This TCR came from a human donor in a cohort sampled during active COVID-19. Material: peripheral blood. The rearrangement links TRBV11-2 to TRBJ2-1, with TRBD2 matching over 10 bases. The CDR3 DNA reads as TGTGCCAGCAGCTTAAATAGTCTAGCGGGGGATGAGCAGTTCTTC. Its protein product is CASSLNSLAGDEQFF.